These 5 T cell receptor beta chains were all obtained from the same sample, sequenced in a study of CD8+CD57+ T cells in acquired aplastic anemia. TCR beta VDJ and CDR3 were profiled, and genomic DNA was the template. TCRdb used MiXCR to reprocess the reads, holding one entry per CDR3 protein. The sample shows some 140,000 distinct CDR3 sequences, 41% of them seen only once. The specimen sequenced was sorted CD4+, CD8+, or CD8+CD57+ T cells (not recorded which) from PBMCs. The receptors shown here come from a human donor in good health, serving as a control.

This chain uses TRBV19 with TRBJ1-2; 8 bases agree with TRBD1. There are 14 residues in the CDR3. V shed 11 bases and J 5 bases; nucleotides not matched to a gene: 13. CDR1 and CDR2 (germline): LNHDA, SQIVND (reference sequence). DNA for the CDR3: TGTGCCGATAACCCAGGGGGCGCGATATATGGCTACACCTTC. Translating gives CADNPGGAIYGYTF.

This clonotype was seen only a few times. The rearrangement links TRBV6-5 to TRBJ1-2; 9 bases match TRBD1. J lost 8 bases, V lost 4 bases, and 5 bases had no gene match. In germline, CDR1 is MNHEY, CDR2 SVGAGI. CDR3 length equals 13 residues. CDR3 DNA sequence: TGTGCCAGCAGTTGGGACAGGGAAGGAGGCTACACCTTC. Translating it yields CASSWDREGGYTF.

J is TRBJ1-2 and V is TRBV9; tentative D call: TRBD1 (5 bases). CDR1 SGDLS and CDR2 YYNGEE come from the germline V gene. The CDR3 is 17 residues long. V lost 0 bases and J lost 3, with 18 bases in between. The CDR3 loop is CASSVDSQQGRDYGYTF. The DNA of the CDR3 is TGTGCCAGCAGCGTAGACTCCCAGCAGGGAAGGGACTATGGCTACACCTTC. Based on the CDR3 plus reference TRBV9 and TRBJ1-2, the full variable domain is DSGVTQTPKHLITATGQRVTLRCSPRSGDLSVYWYQQSLDQGLQFLIQYYNGEERAKGNILERFSAQQFPDLHSELNLSSLELGDSALYFCASSVDSQQGRDYGYTFGSGTRLTVV.

This chain connects TRBV7-9 to TRBJ1-1; D gene unclear. This CDR3 is built from 12 residues. V lost 8 bases to trimming and J lost 4 bases, with 11 bases between them. Germline V gives CDR1 SEHNR, CDR2 FQNEAQ (reference sequence). CDR3 region: CASGRSVTEAFF. The DNA of the CDR3 is TGTGCCAGCGGGAGGTCGGTCACTGAAGCTTTCTTT. The full variable domain, completed using reference TRBV7-9 and TRBJ1-1, is DTGVSQNPRHKITKRGQNVTFRCDPISEHNRLYWYRQTLGQGPEFLTYFQNEAQLEKSRLLSDRFSAERPKGSFSTLEIQRTEQGDSAMYLCASGRSVTEAFFGQGTRLTVV.

This clonotype was seen ten or more times. The gene calls are TRBV15 and TRBJ2-2; D gene ambiguous. The CDR3 length is 15 residues. Trimming left V 0 bases short and J 4 bases short, with 9 bases between. The germline V gene has CDR1 LNHNV and CDR2 YYDKDF (reference sequence). CDR3 bases: TGTGCCACCAGCAGAGATCCCCGGGCCACCGGGGAGCTGTTTTTT. Translation gives CATSRDPRATGELFF.